This TCR beta chain derives from a study of blood T cell repertoires in COVID-19. Study details: The analysed material was cDNA or gDNA that came from T cells, B-cell-depleted T cells, or PBMCs.

The V gene end was trimmed by 5 bases and the J gene end by 1 base; junction bases not matched to a gene: 13. The CDR3 consists of 17 residues. Germline V gene sequence: CDR1 SGHTA, CDR2 FQGNSA. Seattle's enrolled individuals joined amid active infection and were then monitored longitudinally. Sequencing was performed with immunoSEQ multiplex PCR; in TCRdb, only in-frame clones are kept and a portion is missing. The sample has approximately 28,000 clones; approximately 93% are singletons. The chain joins TRBV7-2 to TRBJ2-5, with 7 bases identical to TRBD2. The sequence was obtained from a woman in her seventies with COVID-19, enrolled during active disease. Material: peripheral blood. In nucleotides, the CDR3 is TGTGCCAGCAGCCATCCATCGAGGAGGGAGGGCCAAGAGACCCAGTACTTC. This encodes CASSHPSRREGQETQYF. The complete variable domain, with remaining parts taken from reference TRBV7-2 and TRBJ2-5, reads GAGVSQSPSNKVTEKGKDVELRCDPISGHTALYWYRQSLGQGLEFLIYFQGNSAPDKSGLPSDRFSAERTGGSVSTLTIQRTQQEDSAVYLCASSHPSRREGQETQYFGPGTRLLVL.